A selection of T cell receptor beta chains follows, all from one sample in a study of shared clonotypes between healthy human individuals. Method: immunoSEQ multiplex PCR; TCRdb's copy keeps in-frame clones and lacks some. The sample includes more than 2 million clones, 90% to 95% seen only once; the top ten take approximately 1.6%. The sample was naive CD8+ T cells from PBMCs. The source of these receptors is a man aged 18-30 years in good health. Some clones in this sample may be carry-over from other donors' samples. Each CDR3 is given with its conserved first and last residue. Each record gives: J gene, V gene, clone size, D gene, CDR3 protein, CDR3 DNA. D genes are given only for firm matches. Where a row states a size, it is once, few, many or the class of an expanded clone; other rows omit it.

J gene: TRBJ2-2; V gene: TRBV7-3; clone size: NA; D gene: TRBD1; CDR3 protein: CASSLRTGGPPGELFF; CDR3 DNA: TGTGCCAGCAGCCTCCGGACAGGGGGCCCACCCGGGGAGCTGTTTTTT
J gene: TRBJ2-1; V gene: TRBV10-1; clone size: NA; D gene: NA; CDR3 protein: CASSDTAYNEQFF; CDR3 DNA: TGCGCCAGCAGTGACACAGCCTACAATGAGCAGTTCTTC
J gene: TRBJ1-1; V gene: TRBV27; clone size: NA; D gene: NA; CDR3 protein: CASSQLRALNTEAFF; CDR3 DNA: TGTGCCAGCAGTCAGTTAAGAGCCCTGAACACTGAAGCTTTCTTT
J gene: TRBJ2-1; V gene: TRBV29-1; clone size: NA; D gene: TRBD2; CDR3 protein: CSVEDVVLAGASEQFF; CDR3 DNA: TGCAGCGTTGAAGATGTGGTACTAGCGGGAGCCTCTGAGCAGTTCTTC
J gene: TRBJ2-7; V gene: TRBV27; clone size: NA; D gene: NA; CDR3 protein: CASSSSQTGTSAYEQYF; CDR3 DNA: TGTGCCAGCAGTTCCTCACAGACCGGGACGTCTGCCTACGAGCAGTACTTC
J gene: TRBJ2-7; V gene: TRBV5-6; clone size: NA; D gene: TRBD1; CDR3 protein: CASSSRRGQGVEQYF; CDR3 DNA: TGTGCCAGCAGCTCCCGGAGGGGACAGGGGGTAGAGCAGTACTTC
J gene: TRBJ2-7; V gene: TRBV4-1; clone size: NA; D gene: NA; CDR3 protein: CASSQAPPDVGDYEQYF; CDR3 DNA: TGCGCCAGCAGCCAAGCCCCCCCGGACGTAGGAGACTACGAGCAGTACTTC
J gene: TRBJ2-7; V gene: TRBV10-3; clone size: NA; D gene: NA; CDR3 protein: CAISVFRGVSYEQYF; CDR3 DNA: TGTGCCATCAGTGTGTTCAGGGGGGTTTCCTACGAGCAGTACTTC
J gene: TRBJ1-2; V gene: TRBV6-1; clone size: NA; D gene: NA; CDR3 protein: CASSETAGRAGYTF; CDR3 DNA: TGTGCCAGCAGTGAAACAGCAGGGCGGGCTGGCTACACCTTC
J gene: TRBJ2-7; V gene: TRBV6-6; clone size: NA; D gene: TRBD2; CDR3 protein: CASSPLAGGYEQYF; CDR3 DNA: TGTGCCAGCAGTCCCCTAGCGGGCGGGTACGAGCAGTACTTC
J gene: TRBJ2-7; V gene: TRBV28; clone size: NA; D gene: TRBD1; CDR3 protein: CASSPGTGGHEQYF; CDR3 DNA: TGTGCCAGCAGTCCCGGGACAGGGGGGCACGAGCAGTACTTC
J gene: TRBJ2-3; V gene: TRBV5-1; clone size: NA; D gene: TRBD2; CDR3 protein: CASSLGGGRAGDTQYF; CDR3 DNA: TGCGCCAGCAGCTTGGGAGGCGGGAGGGCTGGAGATACGCAGTATTTT
J gene: TRBJ1-1; V gene: TRBV9; clone size: NA; D gene: TRBD1; CDR3 protein: CASSVTGGVTLTNTEAFF; CDR3 DNA: TGTGCCAGCAGCGTGACAGGGGGCGTGACGCTAACAAACACTGAAGCTTTCTTT
J gene: TRBJ2-1; V gene: TRBV27; clone size: NA; D gene: NA; CDR3 protein: CASKSSSGWGAYNEQFF; CDR3 DNA: TGTGCCAGCAAAAGTTCAAGTGGGTGGGGGGCGTATAATGAGCAGTTCTTC
J gene: TRBJ2-1; V gene: TRBV28; clone size: NA; D gene: NA; CDR3 protein: CASSFPGPNEQFF; CDR3 DNA: TGTGCCAGCAGTTTTCCGGGACCCAATGAGCAGTTCTTC
J gene: TRBJ2-2; V gene: TRBV4-3; clone size: NA; D gene: NA; CDR3 protein: CASSQDRLGTGELFF; CDR3 DNA: TGCGCCAGCAGCCAAGATCGATTGGGGACCGGGGAGCTGTTTTTT
J gene: TRBJ2-1; V gene: TRBV30; clone size: NA; D gene: TRBD2; CDR3 protein: CAWSVRSAGGSSSYNEQFF; CDR3 DNA: TGTGCCTGGAGTGTACGGTCAGCGGGAGGGTCAAGCTCCTACAATGAGCAGTTCTTC
J gene: TRBJ1-2; V gene: TRBV5-4; clone size: NA; D gene: NA; CDR3 protein: CASSPTLGGGYGYTF; CDR3 DNA: TGTGCCAGCAGCCCAACTTTGGGGGGCGGGTATGGCTACACCTTC
J gene: TRBJ1-1; V gene: TRBV27; clone size: NA; D gene: TRBD1; CDR3 protein: CASSGRQGAVTEAFF; CDR3 DNA: TGTGCCAGCAGTGGCCGACAGGGGGCGGTCACTGAAGCTTTCTTT
J gene: TRBJ2-2; V gene: TRBV9; clone size: NA; D gene: TRBD2; CDR3 protein: CASSAISRAGAGDTGELFF; CDR3 DNA: TGTGCCAGCAGCGCCATCTCCCGGGCGGGAGCGGGAGACACCGGGGAGCTGTTTTTT
J gene: TRBJ1-1; V gene: TRBV6-5; clone size: NA; D gene: NA; CDR3 protein: CASRESGGTEAFF; CDR3 DNA: TGTGCCAGCAGGGAGAGTGGAGGCACTGAAGCTTTCTTT
J gene: TRBJ2-7; V gene: TRBV6-1; clone size: NA; D gene: NA; CDR3 protein: CASSEGRVYYEQYF; CDR3 DNA: TGTGCCAGCAGTGAGGGCCGAGTGTACTACGAGCAGTACTTC
J gene: TRBJ2-7; V gene: TRBV2; clone size: NA; D gene: TRBD1; CDR3 protein: CASSERDRGFF; CDR3 DNA: TGTGCCAGCAGTGAGCGGGACAGGGGCTTCTTC
J gene: TRBJ2-7; V gene: TRBV19; clone size: NA; D gene: NA; CDR3 protein: CASSPDSRSYEQYF; CDR3 DNA: TGTGCCAGTAGTCCCGACAGCCGGAGCTACGAGCAGTACTTC
J gene: TRBJ1-2; V gene: TRBV5-6; clone size: NA; D gene: NA; CDR3 protein: CASSLLNYGYTF; CDR3 DNA: TGTGCCAGCAGCCTACTTAACTATGGCTACACCTTC
J gene: TRBJ2-7; V gene: TRBV6-1; clone size: NA; D gene: TRBD2; CDR3 protein: CASSDLARTSGTF; CDR3 DNA: TGTGCCAGCAGTGATTTAGCTAGGACTAGCGGTACGTTC
J gene: TRBJ1-2; V gene: TRBV5-1; clone size: NA; D gene: NA; CDR3 protein: CASSLAPDNYGYTF; CDR3 DNA: TGCGCCAGCAGCTTGGCACCAGATAACTATGGCTACACCTTC
J gene: TRBJ2-1; V gene: TRBV9; clone size: NA; D gene: NA; CDR3 protein: CASSITPGVNEQFF; CDR3 DNA: TGTGCCAGCAGCATAACCCCAGGGGTGAATGAGCAGTTCTTC
J gene: TRBJ2-1; V gene: TRBV6-5; clone size: NA; D gene: NA; CDR3 protein: CASSRGGANEQFF; CDR3 DNA: TGTGCCAGCAGCCGCGGAGGGGCGAATGAGCAGTTCTTC
J gene: TRBJ2-7; V gene: TRBV6-6; clone size: once; D gene: NA; CDR3 protein: CASSYGTGREQYF; CDR3 DNA: TGTGCCAGCAGTTACGGAACAGGGAGGGAGCAGTACTTC
J gene: TRBJ2-3; V gene: TRBV11-3; clone size: NA; D gene: TRBD2; CDR3 protein: CASSSYGRNTDTQYF; CDR3 DNA: TGTGCCAGCAGCTCGTACGGGAGGAACACAGATACGCAGTATTTT
J gene: TRBJ1-3; V gene: TRBV19; clone size: NA; D gene: TRBD1; CDR3 protein: CASSDLQGLTGNTIYF; CDR3 DNA: TGTGCCAGTAGTGATTTACAGGGGCTCACTGGAAACACCATATATTTT
J gene: TRBJ2-7; V gene: TRBV6-6; clone size: NA; D gene: TRBD1; CDR3 protein: CATRDRVDYEQYF; CDR3 DNA: TGTGCCACCCGGGACAGGGTTGACTACGAGCAGTACTTC
J gene: TRBJ2-7; V gene: TRBV7-8; clone size: NA; D gene: NA; CDR3 protein: CASSLVGYSYEQYF; CDR3 DNA: TGTGCCAGCAGCTTAGTTGGCTACTCCTACGAGCAGTACTTC
J gene: TRBJ2-7; V gene: TRBV7-9; clone size: NA; D gene: TRBD1; CDR3 protein: CASSVTGTGYEQYF; CDR3 DNA: TGTGCCAGCAGCGTAACCGGGACAGGGTACGAGCAGTACTTC
J gene: TRBJ2-7; V gene: TRBV29-1; clone size: NA; D gene: NA; CDR3 protein: CSVVWADSYEQYF; CDR3 DNA: TGCAGCGTTGTCTGGGCGGATTCCTACGAGCAGTACTTC
J gene: TRBJ2-5; V gene: TRBV9; clone size: once; D gene: TRBD1; CDR3 protein: CASSGRRGQQETQYF; CDR3 DNA: TGTGCCAGCAGCGGACGTAGGGGACAGCAAGAGACCCAGTACTTC
J gene: TRBJ2-7; V gene: TRBV7-2; clone size: NA; D gene: NA; CDR3 protein: CASSLGRTRGADVEYF; CDR3 DNA: TGTGCCAGCAGCTTAGGGCGGACTAGGGGGGCAGATGTTGAGTACTTC
J gene: TRBJ1-2; V gene: TRBV6-9; clone size: NA; D gene: TRBD1; CDR3 protein: CASSSPGQEADF; CDR3 DNA: TGTGCCAGCAGTTCCCCGGGACAGGAGGCCGACTTC
J gene: TRBJ2-7; V gene: TRBV13; clone size: once; D gene: NA; CDR3 protein: CASSSQTDNYEQYF; CDR3 DNA: TGTGCCAGCAGCTCCCAGACGGACAACTACGAGCAGTACTTC
J gene: TRBJ2-7; V gene: TRBV6-6; clone size: NA; D gene: TRBD2; CDR3 protein: CASGLLAGHEQYF; CDR3 DNA: TGTGCCAGCGGATTATTAGCGGGGCACGAGCAGTACTTC
J gene: TRBJ2-7; V gene: TRBV7-9; clone size: once; D gene: TRBD1; CDR3 protein: CASSLITGQGTYEQYF; CDR3 DNA: TGTGCCAGCAGCTTAATTACAGGACAGGGTACCTACGAGCAGTACTTC
J gene: TRBJ2-5; V gene: TRBV4-3; clone size: NA; D gene: NA; CDR3 protein: CASSQGSGPQETQYF; CDR3 DNA: TGCGCCAGCAGCCAGGGTAGCGGTCCCCAAGAGACCCAGTACTTC
J gene: TRBJ2-3; V gene: TRBV9; clone size: NA; D gene: NA; CDR3 protein: CASRGGGTDTQYF; CDR3 DNA: TGTGCCAGCAGGGGTGGCGGCACAGATACGCAGTATTTT
J gene: TRBJ2-3; V gene: TRBV4-3; clone size: NA; D gene: TRBD1; CDR3 protein: CASSQEFRTGLADTQYF; CDR3 DNA: TGCGCCAGCAGCCAAGAATTCAGGACAGGGCTTGCAGATACGCAGTATTTT
J gene: TRBJ2-1; V gene: TRBV7-8; clone size: NA; D gene: NA; CDR3 protein: CASSLWGLKNEQFF; CDR3 DNA: TGTGCCAGCAGCTTGTGGGGACTTAAAAATGAGCAGTTCTTC
J gene: TRBJ2-2; V gene: TRBV13; clone size: NA; D gene: NA; CDR3 protein: CAISPVGELFF; CDR3 DNA: TGTGCCATCAGCCCGGTCGGGGAGCTGTTTTTT
J gene: TRBJ2-7; V gene: TRBV5-8; clone size: NA; D gene: NA; CDR3 protein: CASSSGFYSYEQYF; CDR3 DNA: TGTGCCAGCAGCTCAGGGTTCTACTCCTACGAGCAGTACTTC